This entry describes one T cell receptor (beta chain). This sample stems from a study of response to subunit inactivated influenza vaccine. Germline loops: CDR1 MNHEY, CDR2 SVGEGT. The junction had 9 bases not matched to a gene; V was cut back by 6 bases and J by 1 base. CDR3 length: 16 residues. TCRdb redid the calling of the RT-PCR reads with MiXCR, one entry per CDR3 protein. The data contain 300,000 to 350,000 distinct CDR3 sequences, 20% to 25% of them singletons. Specimen: PBMCs from blood, collected approximately 20 months after vaccination. The TCR originated in a man between 50 and 69 years old who received an inactivated influenza vaccine. This chain joins TRBV6-2 or TRBV6-3 and TRBJ2-5; 9 bases fit TRBD2. The CDR3 reads CASSLLAGSLQETQYF. The CDR3 bases are TGTGCCAGCAGCCTCCTAGCGGGAAGCCTCCAAGAGACCCAGTACTTC.